This TCR beta chain was profiled in a study of blood T cell repertoires in COVID-19. On the study more broadly: T cells, B-cell-depleted T cells, or PBMCs supplied cDNA or gDNA.

TCRdb keeps only in-frame clones here, not all; method: immunoSEQ multiplex PCR. The data contain approximately 240,000 clones, about nine tenths of them singletons. The study recruited people aged about 18 to 89 years across 20 to 30 US areas. Allocation to cohorts depended on clinical history reported by the participants. The study counted Cohort 3 donors as recovered given two negative PCRs, clearance, or symptom resolution. This CDR3 spans 15 amino acids. Germline V gene lookup returns CDR1 SGHAT and CDR2 FQNNGV. V was pared by 5 bases and J by 8 bases, with 6 bases of the junction left unmatched. This clone appeared a single time.

Material: PBMCs or T cells enriched from blood (not recorded which). The chain couples TRBV11-2 to TRBJ2-2; TRBD1 agrees at 12 bases. The source is a woman aged 18 to 35 who had recovered from COVID-19. The DNA for the CDR3 is TGTGCCAGCAGCATAACGGGACAGGGGGCAGGGGAGCTGTTTTTT. This encodes CASSITGQGAGELFF.